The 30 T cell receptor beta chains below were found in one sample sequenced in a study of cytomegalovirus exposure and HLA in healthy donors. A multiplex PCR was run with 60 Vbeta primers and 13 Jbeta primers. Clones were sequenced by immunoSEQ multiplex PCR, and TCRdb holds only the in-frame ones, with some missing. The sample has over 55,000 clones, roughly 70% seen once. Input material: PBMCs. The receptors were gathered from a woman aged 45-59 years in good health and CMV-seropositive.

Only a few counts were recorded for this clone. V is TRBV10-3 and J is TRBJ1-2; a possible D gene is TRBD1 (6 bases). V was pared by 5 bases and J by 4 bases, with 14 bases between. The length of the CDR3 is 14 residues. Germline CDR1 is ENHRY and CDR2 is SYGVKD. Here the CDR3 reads CAISQPLTGYGYTF. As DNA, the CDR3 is TGTGCCATCAGTCAGCCCCTGACAGGCTATGGCTACACCTTC.

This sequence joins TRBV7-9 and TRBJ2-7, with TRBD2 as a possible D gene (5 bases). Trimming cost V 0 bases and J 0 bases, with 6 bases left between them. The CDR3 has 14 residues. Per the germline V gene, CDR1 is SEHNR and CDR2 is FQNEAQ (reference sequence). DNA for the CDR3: TGTGCCAGCAGCTTAGCCGGGGACTCCTACGAGCAGTACTTC. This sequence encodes CASSLAGDSYEQYF.

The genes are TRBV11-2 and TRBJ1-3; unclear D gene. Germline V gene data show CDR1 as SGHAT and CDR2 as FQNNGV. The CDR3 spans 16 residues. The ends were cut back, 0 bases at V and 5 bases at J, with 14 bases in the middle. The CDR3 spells CASSLDRRRARNTIYF. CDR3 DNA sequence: TGTGCCAGCAGCTTAGACAGAAGGCGGGCCCGAAACACCATATATTTT.

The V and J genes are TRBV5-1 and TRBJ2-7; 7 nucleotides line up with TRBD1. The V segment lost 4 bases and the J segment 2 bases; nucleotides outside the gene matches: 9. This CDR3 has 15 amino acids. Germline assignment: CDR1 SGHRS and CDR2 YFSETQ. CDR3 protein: CASSPGTVPTYEQYF. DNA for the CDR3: TGCGCCAGCAGCCCTGGGACAGTACCTACCTACGAGCAGTACTTC.

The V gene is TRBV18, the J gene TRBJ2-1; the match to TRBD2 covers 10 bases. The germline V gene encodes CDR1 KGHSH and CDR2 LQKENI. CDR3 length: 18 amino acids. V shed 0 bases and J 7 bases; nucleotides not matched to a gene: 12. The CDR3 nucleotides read TGTGCCAGCTCACCACCGATTAGCGGGAGGACCGGATGGAATGAGCAGTTCTTC. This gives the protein CASSPPISGRTGWNEQFF.

The CDR3 is CASSPGQGGYTF. The CDR3 nucleotides are TGTGCCAGCTCACCGGGACAGGGGGGCTACACCTTC. This chain joins TRBV18 and TRBJ1-2; TRBD1 matches 10 bases. Germline values: CDR1 KGHSH, CDR2 LQKENI. J gave up 8 bases and V 3 bases, and 0 bases lay outside the gene matches. The CDR3 extends over 12 amino acids.

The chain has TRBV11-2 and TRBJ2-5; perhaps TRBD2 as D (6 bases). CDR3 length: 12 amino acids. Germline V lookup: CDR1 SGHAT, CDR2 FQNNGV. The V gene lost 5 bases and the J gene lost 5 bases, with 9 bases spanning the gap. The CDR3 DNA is TGTGCCAGCAGCGTCGGAGGGGAGACCCAGTACTTC. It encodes CASSVGGETQYF.

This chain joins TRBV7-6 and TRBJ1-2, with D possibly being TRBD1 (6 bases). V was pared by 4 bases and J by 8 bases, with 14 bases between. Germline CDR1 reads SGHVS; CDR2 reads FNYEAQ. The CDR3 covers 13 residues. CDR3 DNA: TGTGCCAGCAGCTACACAGGGTCGGGGGGCTACACCTTC. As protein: CASSYTGSGGYTF.

This chain's CDR3 is CASSPQGILHEKLFF. The CDR3 bases are TGTGCCAGCAGTCCGCAGGGGATCCTCCATGAAAAACTGTTTTTT. This chain connects TRBV27 to TRBJ1-4; TRBD1 might be the D (6 bases). The CDR3 spans 15 residues. V shed 5 bases and J shed 6 bases, with 16 bases lying between them. Germline lookup yields CDR1 MNHEY and CDR2 SMNVEV (reference sequence).

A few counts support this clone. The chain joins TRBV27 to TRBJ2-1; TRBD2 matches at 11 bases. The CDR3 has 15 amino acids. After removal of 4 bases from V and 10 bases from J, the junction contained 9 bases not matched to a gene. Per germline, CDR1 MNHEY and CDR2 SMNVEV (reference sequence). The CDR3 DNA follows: TGTGCCAGCAGTTCCCCGACTAGCGGGACACCCGAGCAGTTCTTC. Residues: CASSSPTSGTPEQFF.

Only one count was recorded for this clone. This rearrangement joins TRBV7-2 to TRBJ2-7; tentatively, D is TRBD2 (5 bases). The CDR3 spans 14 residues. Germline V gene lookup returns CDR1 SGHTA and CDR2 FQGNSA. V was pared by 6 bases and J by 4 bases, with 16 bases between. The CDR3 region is CASRERGLYYEQYF. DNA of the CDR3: TGTGCCAGCAGGGAACGTGGACTTTATTACGAGCAGTACTTC.

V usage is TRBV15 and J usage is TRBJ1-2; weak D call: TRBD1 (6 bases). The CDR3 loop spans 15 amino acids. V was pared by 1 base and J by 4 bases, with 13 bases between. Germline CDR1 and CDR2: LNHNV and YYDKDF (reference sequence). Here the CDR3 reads CATSRAFQGTYGYTF. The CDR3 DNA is TGTGCCACCAGCAGAGCGTTCCAGGGGACCTATGGCTACACCTTC.

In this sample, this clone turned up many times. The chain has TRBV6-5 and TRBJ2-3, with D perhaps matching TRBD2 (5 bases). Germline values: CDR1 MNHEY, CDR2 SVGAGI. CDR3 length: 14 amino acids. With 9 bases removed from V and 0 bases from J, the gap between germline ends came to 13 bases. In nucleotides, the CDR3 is TGTGCCAGTACTAGAGCAGGAAGCACAGATACGCAGTATTTT. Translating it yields CASTRAGSTDTQYF.

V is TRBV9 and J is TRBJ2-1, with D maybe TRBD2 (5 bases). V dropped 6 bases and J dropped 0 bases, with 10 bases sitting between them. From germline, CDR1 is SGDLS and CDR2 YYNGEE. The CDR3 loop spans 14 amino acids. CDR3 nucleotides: TGTGCCAGCAATGGAGGAGGCTCCTACAATGAGCAGTTCTTC. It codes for CASNGGGSYNEQFF.

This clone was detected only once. The CDR3 DNA sequence: TGTGCCAGAAGCTTGAACCCCGGGGACAGGTATCTGGATGAAGCTTTCTTT. This sequence encodes CARSLNPGDRYLDEAFF. The chain has TRBV5-3 and TRBJ1-1; TRBD1 aligns across 8 bases. TRBV5-3 is classed as an ORF, of uncertain function. The CDR3 sequence is 17 residues long. The V segment lost 1 base and the J segment 7 bases; nucleotides outside the gene matches: 15.

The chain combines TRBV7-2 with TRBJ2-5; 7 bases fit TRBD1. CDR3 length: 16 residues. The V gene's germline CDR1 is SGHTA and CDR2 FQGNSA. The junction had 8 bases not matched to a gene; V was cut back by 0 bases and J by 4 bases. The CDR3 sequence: CASSLAWDSWRETQYF. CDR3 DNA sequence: TGTGCCAGCAGCTTAGCGTGGGACAGTTGGCGAGAGACCCAGTACTTC. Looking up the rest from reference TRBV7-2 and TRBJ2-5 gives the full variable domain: GAGVSQSPSNKVTEKGKDVELRCDPISGHTALYWYRQSLGQGLEFLIYFQGNSAPDKSGLPSDRFSAERTGGSVSTLTIQRTQQEDSAVYLCASSLAWDSWRETQYFGPGTRLLVL.

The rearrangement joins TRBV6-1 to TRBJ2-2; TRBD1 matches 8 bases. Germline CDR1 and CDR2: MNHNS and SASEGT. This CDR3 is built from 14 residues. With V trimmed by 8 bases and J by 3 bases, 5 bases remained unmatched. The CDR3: CASCRGPDTGELFF. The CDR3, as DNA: TGTGCCAGCTGCAGGGGGCCGGACACCGGGGAGCTGTTTTTT.

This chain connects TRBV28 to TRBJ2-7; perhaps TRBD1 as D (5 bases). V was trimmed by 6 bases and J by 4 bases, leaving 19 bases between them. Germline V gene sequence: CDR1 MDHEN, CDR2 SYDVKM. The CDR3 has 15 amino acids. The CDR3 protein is CASRDTGPENYEQYF. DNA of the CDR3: TGTGCCAGCAGGGACACCGGGCCAGAGAATTACGAGCAGTACTTC.

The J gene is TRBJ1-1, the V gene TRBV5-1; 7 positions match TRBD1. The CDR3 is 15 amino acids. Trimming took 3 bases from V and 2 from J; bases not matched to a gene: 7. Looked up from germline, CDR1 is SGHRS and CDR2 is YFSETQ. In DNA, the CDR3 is TGCGCCAGCAGCTCGCCGACAGGGTCAAACACTGAAGCTTTCTTT. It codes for CASSSPTGSNTEAFF.

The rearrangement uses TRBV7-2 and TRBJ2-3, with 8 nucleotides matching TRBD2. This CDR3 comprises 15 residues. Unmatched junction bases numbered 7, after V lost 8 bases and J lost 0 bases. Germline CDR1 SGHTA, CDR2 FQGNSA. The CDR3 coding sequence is TGTGCCAGCTCCTTAGCGGGGACTAGCACAGATACGCAGTATTTT. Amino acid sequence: CASSLAGTSTDTQYF.

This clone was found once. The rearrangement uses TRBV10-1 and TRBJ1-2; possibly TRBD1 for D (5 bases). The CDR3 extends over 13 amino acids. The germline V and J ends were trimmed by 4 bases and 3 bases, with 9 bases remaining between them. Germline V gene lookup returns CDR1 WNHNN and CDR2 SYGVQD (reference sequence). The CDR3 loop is CASSAGQDYGYTF. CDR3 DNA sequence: TGCGCCAGCAGTGCTGGACAAGACTATGGCTACACCTTC.

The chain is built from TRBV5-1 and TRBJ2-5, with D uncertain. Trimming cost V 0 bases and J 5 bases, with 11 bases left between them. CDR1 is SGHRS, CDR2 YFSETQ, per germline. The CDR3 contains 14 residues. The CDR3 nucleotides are TGCGCCAGCAGCTTGGGGGCGCAAGGTGAGACCCAGTACTTC. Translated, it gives CASSLGAQGETQYF.

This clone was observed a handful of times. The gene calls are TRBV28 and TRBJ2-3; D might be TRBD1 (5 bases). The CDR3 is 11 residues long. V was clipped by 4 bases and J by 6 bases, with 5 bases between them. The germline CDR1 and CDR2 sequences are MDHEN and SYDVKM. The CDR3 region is CASSYRDTQYF. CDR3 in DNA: TGTGCCAGCAGTTACAGGGATACGCAGTATTTT. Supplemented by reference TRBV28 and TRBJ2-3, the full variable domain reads DVKVTQSSRYLVKRTGEKVFLECVQDMDHENMFWYRQDPGLGLRLIYFSYDVKMKEKGDIPEGYSVSREKKERFSLILESASTNQTSMYLCASSYRDTQYFGPGTRLTVL.

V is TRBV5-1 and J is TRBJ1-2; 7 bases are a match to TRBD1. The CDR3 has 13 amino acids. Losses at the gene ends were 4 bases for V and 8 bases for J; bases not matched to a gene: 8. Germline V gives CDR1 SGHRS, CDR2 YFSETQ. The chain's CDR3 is CASSGGQRGGYTF. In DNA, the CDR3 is TGCGCCAGCAGCGGGGGACAGAGGGGGGGCTACACCTTC.

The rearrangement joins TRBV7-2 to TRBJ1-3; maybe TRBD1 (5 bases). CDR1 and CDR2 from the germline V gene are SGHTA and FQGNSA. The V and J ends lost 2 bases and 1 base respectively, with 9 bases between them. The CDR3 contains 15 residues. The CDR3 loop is CASSLQGRSGNTIYF. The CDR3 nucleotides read TGTGCCAGCAGCTTACAGGGTAGATCTGGAAACACCATATATTTT.

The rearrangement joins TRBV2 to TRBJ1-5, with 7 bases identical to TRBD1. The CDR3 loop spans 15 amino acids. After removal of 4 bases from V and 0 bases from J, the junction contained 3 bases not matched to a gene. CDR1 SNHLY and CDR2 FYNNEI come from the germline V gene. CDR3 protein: CASSAQGDSNQPQHF. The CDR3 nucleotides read TGTGCCAGCAGTGCCCAGGGGGATAGCAATCAGCCCCAGCATTTT.

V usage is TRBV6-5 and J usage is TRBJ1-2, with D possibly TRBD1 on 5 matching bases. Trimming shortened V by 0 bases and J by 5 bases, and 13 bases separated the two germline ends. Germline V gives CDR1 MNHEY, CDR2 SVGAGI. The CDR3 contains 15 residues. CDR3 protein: CASSYSGDSLYGYTF. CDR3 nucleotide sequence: TGTGCCAGCAGTTACTCGGGTGACAGTCTATATGGCTACACCTTC.

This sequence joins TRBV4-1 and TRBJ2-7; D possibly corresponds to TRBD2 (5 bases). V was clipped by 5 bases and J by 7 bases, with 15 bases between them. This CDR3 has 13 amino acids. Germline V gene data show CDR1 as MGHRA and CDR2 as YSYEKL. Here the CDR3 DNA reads TGCGCCAGCAGCACGGGGTTTGAGATGGAGCAGTACTTC. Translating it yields CASSTGFEMEQYF.

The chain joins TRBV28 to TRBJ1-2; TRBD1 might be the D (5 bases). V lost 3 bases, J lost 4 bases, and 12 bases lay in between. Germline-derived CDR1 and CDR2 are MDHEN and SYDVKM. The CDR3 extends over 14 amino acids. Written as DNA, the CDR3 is TGTGCCAGCAGTTTGTCTTGGGGCGGCTATGGCTACACCTTC. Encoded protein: CASSLSWGGYGYTF.

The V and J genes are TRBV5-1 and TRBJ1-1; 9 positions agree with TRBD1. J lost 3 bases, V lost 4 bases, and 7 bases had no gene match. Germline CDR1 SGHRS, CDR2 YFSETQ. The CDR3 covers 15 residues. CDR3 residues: CASSRSGQGHTEAFF. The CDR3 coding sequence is TGCGCCAGCAGCAGGTCGGGACAGGGACACACTGAAGCTTTCTTT.